What follows are 29 T cell receptor beta chains derived from one specimen sequenced in a study of T cells in localized non-small cell lung cancer. Profiling relied on immunoSEQ multiplex PCR, and the TCRdb table lists in-frame clones only, not all of them. There are 3,000 or so clones in the sample; about a quarter occur only once, and roughly 13% lies in the top ten. This specimen consisted of normal lung tissue next to the tumor, obtained before any cancer treatment. The source of these receptors is a male donor older than 55 with stage II lung adenocarcinoma.

This clone came up a few times. The J gene is TRBJ1-6, the V gene TRBV19, with D unresolved. The V end lost 8 bases, the J end lost 7 bases, and 12 bases lay between the germline ends. The CDR3 runs to 13 residues. CDR1 LNHDA and CDR2 SQIVND come from the germline V gene (reference sequence). The CDR3 nucleotides read TGTGCCAGTGTTTCGGGCGTGAATTCACCCCTCCACTTT. Its translation: CASVSGVNSPLHF.

By its share, this clone is medium-sized (0.01 to 0.1%). The chain has TRBV6-8 and TRBJ2-3; 10 nucleotides match TRBD1. CDR1 and CDR2 (germline): MNHGY, SAAAGT. With V trimmed by 6 bases and J by 3 bases, 9 bases remained unmatched. The CDR3 loop spans 16 amino acids. The CDR3 DNA is TGTGCCAGCAGACGAATTCAGGGACAGGGGACAGATACGCAGTATTTT. Its protein product is CASRRIQGQGTDTQYF.

The rearrangement uses TRBV6-8 and TRBJ1-5, with a possible D match to TRBD1 (5 bases). The germline V gene has CDR1 MNHGY and CDR2 SAAAGT. This CDR3 is built from 16 residues. V lost 5 bases to trimming and J lost 4 bases, with 18 bases between them. The CDR3, as DNA: TGTGCCAGCAGTCCAATCCCCGGGGGAAAGAATCAGCCCCAGCATTTT. Protein sequence: CASSPIPGGKNQPQHF.

The rearrangement joins TRBV11-3 to TRBJ1-3; D gene ambiguous. The length of the CDR3 is 15 residues. Trimming took 3 bases from V and 4 from J, leaving 13 bases between them. The V gene's germline CDR1 is SGHNT and CDR2 YENEEA. This CDR3 reads CASSLEGMGGNTIYF. The CDR3 region has the DNA TGTGCCAGCAGCTTGGAGGGAATGGGAGGAAACACCATATATTTT.

In this sample, this clone is medium-sized. The chain joins TRBV11-3 to TRBJ2-1; 7 bases map to TRBD2. J gave up 5 bases and V 3 bases, and 4 bases lay outside the gene matches. CDR3 length equals 14 residues. The V gene's germline CDR1 is SGHNT and CDR2 YENEEA. CDR3 in amino acids: CASSLGGLHNEQFF. DNA for the CDR3: TGTGCCAGCAGCTTGGGGGGACTACACAATGAGCAGTTCTTC.

The genes are TRBV18 and TRBJ2-1, with 13 bases identical to TRBD2. This CDR3 has 19 amino acids. The V gene's germline CDR1 is KGHSH and CDR2 LQKENI. The V and J ends lost 3 bases and 3 bases, in that order; junction bases with no gene match: 11. CDR3 DNA sequence: TGTGCCAGCTCACCGGAGGGGACTAGCGGGAAAGTTCGCTACAATGAGCAGTTCTTC. It yields the protein CASSPEGTSGKVRYNEQFF.

The chain uses TRBV19 and TRBJ2-1; 8 nucleotides match TRBD2. The CDR3 sequence is 14 residues long. Trimming took 8 bases from V and 3 from J; bases not matched to a gene: 6. The germline CDR1 and CDR2 sequences are LNHDA and SQIVND (reference sequence). The CDR3 nucleotides read TGTGCCAGTTCCTTCGGGACTAGCTACAATGAGCAGTTCTTC. Encoded protein: CASSFGTSYNEQFF.

The V gene is TRBV19, the J gene TRBJ2-1; D might be TRBD2 (6 bases). V was pared by 2 bases and J by 9 bases, with 17 bases between. Germline loops: CDR1 LNHDA, CDR2 SQIVND (reference sequence). The CDR3 is 15 residues long. Here the CDR3 reads CASSIYSGTGGEQFF. The CDR3 coding sequence is TGTGCCAGTAGTATATATAGCGGCACCGGGGGTGAGCAGTTCTTC.

This clone is medium-sized (0.01 to 0.1%) by share. The chain recombines TRBV6-8 with TRBJ1-5; D gene uncertain. From germline, CDR1 is MNHGY and CDR2 SAAAGT. The V gene lost 2 bases and the J gene lost 5 bases, with 10 bases spanning the gap. The CDR3 runs to 14 residues. The CDR3 reads CASSYSSQYQPQHF. CDR3 coding DNA: TGTGCCAGCAGTTACAGCAGCCAGTATCAGCCCCAGCATTTT.

CDR3 in amino acids: CASSWGVNTEAFF. In DNA, the CDR3 is TGTGCCAGTAGCTGGGGAGTGAACACTGAAGCTTTCTTT. The V call is TRBV19, the J call TRBJ1-1; D gene ambiguous. The CDR3 has 13 residues. V lost 6 bases and J 0 bases, leaving 8 bases between the germline ends. Germline CDR1 is LNHDA and CDR2 is SQIVND (reference sequence). The variable domain in full, completed from reference TRBV19 and TRBJ1-1, reads DGGITQSPKYLFRKEGQNVTLSCEQNLNHDAMYWYRQDPGQGLRLIYYSQIVNDFQKGDIAEGYSVSREKKESFPLTVTSAQKNPTAFYLCASSWGVNTEAFFGQGTRLTVV.

This clone is large in the sample. The chain employs TRBV11-3 and TRBJ1-2; D is unclear. Germline V gene sequence: CDR1 SGHNT, CDR2 YENEEA. There are 14 residues in the CDR3. Trimming shortened V by 0 bases and J by 6 bases, and 11 bases separated the two germline ends. The CDR3, as DNA: TGTGCCAGCAGCTTAGATGTGAGGTCCCATGGCTACACCTTC. Translating gives CASSLDVRSHGYTF.

The chain carries TRBV19 and TRBJ1-5; D unclear. CDR3 length: 13 residues. V dropped 5 bases and J dropped 2 bases, with 7 bases sitting between them. Germline CDR1 reads LNHDA; CDR2 reads SQIVND (reference sequence). This chain's CDR3 is CASSYGGNQPQHF. In nucleotides, the CDR3 is TGTGCCAGTAGTTATGGGGGCAATCAGCCCCAGCATTTT. The entire variable domain, with the rest obtained from reference TRBV19 and TRBJ1-5, is as follows: DGGITQSPKYLFRKEGQNVTLSCEQNLNHDAMYWYRQDPGQGLRLIYYSQIVNDFQKGDIAEGYSVSREKKESFPLTVTSAQKNPTAFYLCASSYGGNQPQHFGDGTRLSIL.

By sample share, this clone is medium-sized. The V gene is TRBV9, the J gene TRBJ1-1; 7 nucleotides line up with TRBD1. Trimming at V came to 0 bases and at J to 1 base, leaving 6 bases not matched to a gene. This CDR3 has 16 amino acids. Per the germline V gene, CDR1 is SGDLS and CDR2 is YYNGEE. CDR3 in amino acids: CASSVGAGGQNTEAFF. The CDR3 DNA is TGTGCCAGCAGCGTAGGGGCAGGGGGTCAGAACACTGAAGCTTTCTTT. Complete variable domain (other parts from reference TRBV9 and TRBJ1-1): DSGVTQTPKHLITATGQRVTLRCSPRSGDLSVYWYQQSLDQGLQFLIQYYNGEERAKGNILERFSAQQFPDLHSELNLSSLELGDSALYFCASSVGAGGQNTEAFFGQGTRLTVV.

This clone came up a few times. The genes are TRBV5-1 and TRBJ2-7, with 8 bases matching TRBD2. Germline V gene sequence: CDR1 SGHRS, CDR2 YFSETQ. There are 15 residues in the CDR3. The ends lost 4 bases at V and 4 bases at J; junction bases unmatched: 10. The CDR3 DNA follows: TGCGCCAGCAGCGCGGAAAGCGGGAGTAGGTACGAGCAGTACTTC. Protein sequence: CASSAESGSRYEQYF.

This clone was seen only a few times. V gene TRBV10-3 combines with J gene TRBJ2-7; either TRBD1 or TRBD2 may fit D (5 bases each). Germline V gene lookup returns CDR1 ENHRY and CDR2 SYGVKD. The CDR3 runs 13 residues. V was shortened by 0 bases and J by 6 bases, with 9 bases between the two germline ends. CDR3 residues: CAISESTGPEQYF. In nucleotides, the CDR3 is TGTGCCATCAGTGAGTCGACGGGGCCCGAGCAGTACTTC.

The sample holds a few counts of this clone. The chain employs TRBV6-8 and TRBJ2-1, with 8 bases lining up with TRBD2. The CDR3 loop spans 16 amino acids. CDR1 and CDR2 (germline): MNHGY, SAAAGT. V was pared by 5 bases and J by 2 bases, with 8 bases of the junction left unmatched. The CDR3 region has the DNA TGTGCCAGCAGTCTACTAGCGGAGGGGGCCTACAATGAGCAGTTCTTC. Translated: CASSLLAEGAYNEQFF.

The chain is built from TRBV11-3 and TRBJ1-5; TRBD1 is a possible D gene (6 bases). V was pared by 6 bases and J by 0 bases, with 12 bases between. Per germline, CDR1 SGHNT and CDR2 YENEEA. The CDR3 covers 15 residues. The DNA for the CDR3 is TGTGCCAGCAGTCCCCAGGGGAGTAGCAATCAGCCCCAGCATTTT. Protein sequence: CASSPQGSSNQPQHF.

The rearrangement joins TRBV28 to TRBJ2-5, with TRBD1 matching over 10 bases. Per germline, CDR1 MDHEN and CDR2 SYDVKM. This CDR3 region has 15 residues. The J segment lost 5 bases and the V segment lost 1 base, leaving 4 bases of the junction unmatched. CDR3 sequence: CASSLSGQGGETQYF. CDR3 DNA sequence: TGTGCCAGCAGTTTATCAGGACAGGGGGGGGAGACCCAGTACTTC.

This chain links TRBV9 with TRBJ1-5; the D is unclear. CDR1 and CDR2 from the germline V gene are SGDLS and YYNGEE. Trimming shortened V by 2 bases and J by 5 bases, and 11 bases separated the two germline ends. This CDR3 has 14 amino acids. Here the CDR3 DNA reads TGTGCCAGCAGCGTTAGTCAGTTTGATCAGCCCCAGCATTTT. Translated, it gives CASSVSQFDQPQHF.

The chain carries TRBV11-3 and TRBJ1-6; 11 bases map to TRBD1. This CDR3 has 16 amino acids. The V gene end was trimmed by 3 bases and the J gene end by 3 bases; junction bases not matched to a gene: 1. Germline assignment: CDR1 SGHNT and CDR2 YENEEA. CDR3 coding DNA: TGTGCCAGCAGCTTGGGGACAGGGGGCTATAATTCACCCCTCCACTTT. This sequence encodes CASSLGTGGYNSPLHF.

This chain joins TRBV18 and TRBJ2-6, with TRBD1 identical over 9 bases. V gave up 2 bases and J gave up 0 bases; unmatched junction bases: 2. This CDR3 has 17 amino acids. Germline values: CDR1 KGHSH, CDR2 LQKENI. Here the CDR3 DNA reads TGTGCCAGCTCACCAGGGACAGGGCTCTCTGGGGCCAACGTCCTGACTTTC. Translation: CASSPGTGLSGANVLTF.

This clone was recorded a few times. The CDR3 protein is CASSQGGTSVRELFF. CDR3 nucleotide sequence: TGTGCCAGCAGCCAAGGCGGGACTAGCGTCCGGGAGCTGTTTTTT. V and J are TRBV14 and TRBJ2-2; 10 bases line up with TRBD2. The CDR3 runs to 15 residues. CDR1 is SGHDN and CDR2 is FVKESK in the germline V gene. V trimming: 1 base; J trimming: 9 bases; junction bases outside the gene matches: 5.

This clone was counted a few times. The J gene is TRBJ1-3, the V gene TRBV11-3; D remains unclear. Per germline, CDR1 SGHNT and CDR2 YENEEA. This CDR3 has 16 amino acids. Trimming cost V 2 bases and J 1 base, with 12 bases left between them. The CDR3 region is CASSLFSLSSGNTIYF. CDR3 nucleotide sequence: TGTGCCAGCAGCTTATTCTCCCTGTCTTCTGGAAACACCATATATTTT.

This clone has just one count. The rearrangement links TRBV18 to TRBJ2-6; D is possibly TRBD2 (5 bases). The CDR3 is made up of 18 amino acids. Per the germline V gene, CDR1 is KGHSH and CDR2 is LQKENI. V was pared by 0 bases and J by 0 bases, with 12 bases between. The CDR3 bases are TGTGCCAGCTCACCACCTTTTCGCGGGTACTCTGGGGCCAACGTCCTGACTTTC. Translated, it gives CASSPPFRGYSGANVLTF.

This chain uses TRBV9 with TRBJ1-4; D ambiguous. The V end lost 0 bases, the J end lost 0 bases, and 3 bases lay between the germline ends. Germline CDR1 is SGDLS and CDR2 is YYNGEE. The CDR3 spans 14 residues. The CDR3 loop is CASSVGTTNEKLFF. CDR3 in DNA: TGTGCCAGCAGCGTAGGGACAACTAATGAAAAACTGTTTTTT. Combining the CDR3 with reference TRBV9 and TRBJ1-4 gives the whole variable domain DSGVTQTPKHLITATGQRVTLRCSPRSGDLSVYWYQQSLDQGLQFLIQYYNGEERAKGNILERFSAQQFPDLHSELNLSSLELGDSALYFCASSVGTTNEKLFFGSGTQLSVL.

This clone was seen more than once but under ten times. This rearrangement joins TRBV18 to TRBJ1-1; D uncertain. The CDR3 runs 13 residues. The V and J ends lost 3 bases and 2 bases respectively, with 7 bases between them. The germline V gene encodes CDR1 KGHSH and CDR2 LQKENI. Written as DNA, the CDR3 is TGTGCCAGCTCACCCCAGAGAAACACTGAAGCTTTCTTT. Translated, it gives CASSPQRNTEAFF.

Only one count was recorded for this clone. J is TRBJ2-1 and V is TRBV14, with TRBD2 matching over 13 bases. This CDR3 is built from 16 residues. Per the germline V gene, CDR1 is SGHDN and CDR2 is FVKESK. For the CDR3, the DNA is TGTGCGCAAGGCAAAGTACTAGCGGGAGGGGAGAATGAGCAGTTCTTC. This codes for CAQGKVLAGGENEQFF.

Here the CDR3 reads CASSLESWTRGGGQFF. CDR3 coding DNA: TGTGCCAGCAGCTTGGAAAGTTGGACGAGGGGTGGCGGGCAGTTCTTC. This chain connects TRBV11-3 to TRBJ2-1; D is tentatively TRBD1 or TRBD2 (5 bases each). Germline assignment: CDR1 SGHNT and CDR2 YENEEA. Trimming took 3 bases from V and 12 from J, leaving 24 bases between them. This CDR3 is built from 16 residues. The variable domain in full, with the rest retrieved from reference TRBV11-3 and TRBJ2-1, is EAGVVQSPRYKIIEKKQPVAFWCNPISGHNTLYWYLQNLGQGPELLIRYENEEAVDDSQLPKDRFSAERLKGVDSTLKIQPAELGDSAVYLCASSLESWTRGGGQFFGPGTRLTVL.

This clone showed up just a few times. V gene TRBV28 combines with J gene TRBJ2-7; 9 nucleotides line up with TRBD1. V gave up 7 bases and J gave up 8 bases; unmatched junction bases: 12. Germline lookup yields CDR1 MDHEN and CDR2 SYDVKM. The CDR3 has 14 amino acids. CDR3 in amino acids: CASIPPGTGPKQYF. CDR3 nucleotide sequence: TGTGCCAGCATCCCCCCCGGGACAGGGCCAAAGCAGTACTTC. Full variable domain (remainder filled in from reference TRBV28 and TRBJ2-7): DVKVTQSSRYLVKRTGEKVFLECVQDMDHENMFWYRQDPGLGLRLIYFSYDVKMKEKGDIPEGYSVSREKKERFSLILESASTNQTSMYLCASIPPGTGPKQYFGPGTRLTVT.